This T cell receptor beta chain emerged from a study of radiotherapy plus CTLA-4 blockade in lung cancer. Turning to the study itself: Of all patients, over 15% responded objectively and about 30% showed disease control. Study results and limitations: Early blood T cell clone dynamics reportedly forecast response best, with interferon-beta. Clones derived from tumor TCRs expanded in blood after radiotherapy plus ipilimumab.

TCRdb keeps only in-frame clones here, not all; method: immunoSEQ multiplex PCR. This sample has roughly 50,000 clones; 65% to 90% occur once, and the top ten carry around a sixth. On this clone: Its antigen is as yet unknown.

This clonotype was sampled from a human donor with non-small cell lung cancer that progressed on radiotherapy plus ipilimumab. Some clones in this sample may be carry-over from other donors' samples. The specimen was peripheral blood, collected from a patient treated with radiotherapy plus ipilimumab.

The CDR3: CSVEGRGKSYGYTF. Written as DNA, the CDR3 is TGCAGCGTTGAAGGCAGGGGCAAATCTTATGGCTACACCTTC. The rearrangement uses TRBV29-1 and TRBJ1-2; a possible D gene is TRBD1 (6 bases). Germline lookup yields CDR1 SQVTM and CDR2 ANQGSEA. V dropped 1 base and J dropped 5 bases, with 14 bases sitting between them. The CDR3 runs 14 residues.